This T cell receptor beta chain was identified during a study of CD8 T cells in Susac syndrome. It was with random hexamers that roughly 0.45 to 1 ug RNA was reverse transcribed. Amplification of TCR beta CDR3 used immunoSEQ multiplex PCR across 54 Vbeta and 13 Jbeta. TCRdb redid the calling of the immunoSEQ multiplex PCR reads with MiXCR, one entry per CDR3 protein. The repertoire consists of 150,000 to 200,000 distinct CDR3 sequences, with around 96% occurring once and the leading ten covering 0.085% to 0.13%. Whole-study results and caveats: The study recognized that its TCR sequencing and HLA analysis covered a relatively small number of individuals.

With regard to this clonotype: Its antigen remains unidentified.

Germline assignment: CDR1 LGHNA and CDR2 YSLEER. Trimming pared 4 bases from V and 4 bases from J, leaving 11 bases between. There are 13 residues in the CDR3. From blood CD8+ and CD4+ T cells, TCR beta sequences were generated. It was negative isolation that provided the CD8+ and CD4+ T cells, whereas TEMRA cells were enriched by FACS. The chain couples TRBV4-3 to TRBJ2-7; maybe TRBD1 (6 bases). Sequencing was performed on CD4+ T cells from PBMCs. The clonotype originates from a human donor in good health. The chain's CDR3 is CASSRTGFYEQYF. The CDR3 region has the DNA TGCGCCAGCAGCCGAACAGGGTTTTACGAGCAGTACTTC.